This is a list of T cell receptor beta chains from one sample in a study of Graves' ophthalmopathy and Graves' hyperthyroidism. One entry per CDR3 protein, called by TCRdb with MiXCR from the multiplex PCR reads. The sample lists some 380,000 distinct CDR3 sequences; less than 20% were seen once. The sample comprised peripheral blood. Receptors were obtained from a woman under 30 with stable Graves' hyperthyroidism. CDR3s leave out the opening cysteine and the closing phenylalanine or tryptophan. Each record gives: V gene, J gene, CDR3 protein.

TRBV20-1	TRBJ1-1	SASTWTGRVIAAF
TRBV19	TRBJ1-5	ASSSSGHQPQH
TRBV19	TRBJ1-1	ASREQGAEAF
TRBV18	TRBJ2-7	ASSLADNLYEQY
TRBV28	TRBJ2-2	ASSVTGGETGELF
TRBV19	TRBJ2-5	ASRQGWGETQY
TRBV6-1	TRBJ2-7	ASSEGAGDLYEQY
TRBV6-2/TRBV6-3	TRBJ1-1	ASSSYREVAEAF
TRBV6-1	TRBJ2-5	ASSPRPSGAETQY
TRBV10-3	TRBJ1-5	ASRGVNQPQH
TRBV11-2	TRBJ2-2	ASSNPTGGRYTGELF
TRBV6-5	TRBJ1-5	ASSYDRDNQPQH
TRBV6-1	TRBJ1-1	ASSGVGTEAF
TRBV18	TRBJ1-6	ASRPGDNNSPLH
TRBV25-1	TRBJ1-2	ASSESAELGGYT
TRBV28	TRBJ2-7	ASSYQVQYEQY
TRBV9	TRBJ1-2	ASSVEGGQSEGYT
TRBV14	TRBJ2-7	ASSQAGGKGYEQY
TRBV15	TRBJ2-5	ATSRENLAGGETQY
TRBV19	TRBJ2-5	ASRKKGLGLQETQY
TRBV19	TRBJ2-7	ASSIARGSTYEQY
TRBV18	TRBJ2-2	ASSPSGTANTGELF
TRBV19	TRBJ1-1	ASRRAATGDTEAF
TRBV4-1	TRBJ2-5	ASRSVLAGEETQY